The 30 T cell receptor beta chains given below trace back to one sample, sequenced in a study of OX40 agonist ivuxolimab in advanced cancers. Measured with immunoSEQ multiplex PCR; TCRdb has only the in-frame clones, and not every one. The sample has 30,000 to 40,000 clones; about four fifths are singletons. Sequencing was performed on CD4+ or CD8+ T cells sorted from blood, taken in a trial of the OX40 agonist ivuxolimab. The receptors shown here come from an adult with an advanced solid tumor such as melanoma, head and neck, liver or kidney cancer.

The gene calls are TRBV28 and TRBJ2-2, with D unresolved. The CDR3 runs to 9 residues. Per the germline V gene, CDR1 is MDHEN and CDR2 is SYDVKM. Trimming took off 7 bases at V and 14 bases at J, with 8 bases between the two ends. The CDR3 nucleotides are TGTGCCAGCAATCATTCACTGTTTTTT. Encoded protein: CASNHSLFF.

The chain uses TRBV30 and TRBJ1-1; TRBD1 matches 9 bases. J was trimmed by 4 bases and V by 5 bases; bases with no gene match: 2. CDR3 size: 12 residues. Germline V gene lookup returns CDR1 GTSNPN and CDR2 SVGIG (reference sequence). CDR3 DNA: TGTGCCTGGGGACAGGGGAGCACTGAAGCTTTCTTT. It specifies CAWGQGSTEAFF.

The V call is TRBV28, the J call TRBJ2-7; TRBD1 aligns across 7 bases. With V trimmed by 5 bases and J by 2 bases, 6 bases remained unmatched. The CDR3 sequence is 14 residues long. Germline assignment: CDR1 MDHEN and CDR2 SYDVKM. The CDR3 coding sequence is TGTGCCAGCAGTCCCCCGACAGGGACCTACGAGCAGTACTTC. Its protein is CASSPPTGTYEQYF.

The chain carries TRBV5-8 and TRBJ2-7; D unresolved. Germline-derived CDR1 and CDR2 are SGHTS and YDEGEE. V was cut by 0 bases and J by 0 bases, with 7 bases left in between. There are 14 residues in the CDR3. The CDR3 sequence is CASSLDILSYEQYF. CDR3 nucleotides: TGTGCCAGCAGCTTGGACATACTCTCCTACGAGCAGTACTTC.

CDR3 region: CSVVDRVDSPLHF. The CDR3 DNA is TGCAGCGTTGTCGACAGGGTGGATTCACCCCTCCACTTT. The V gene is TRBV29-1, the J gene TRBJ1-6; 7 bases align to TRBD1. Germline V gene lookup returns CDR1 SQVTM and CDR2 ANQGSEA. V lost 4 bases and J lost 8; bases outside the gene matches: 5. The CDR3 length is 13 residues.

The V gene is TRBV4-1, the J gene TRBJ2-6; D is unclear. Trimming cost V 4 bases and J 4 bases, with 11 bases left between them. This CDR3 region has 15 residues. Germline V gene sequence: CDR1 MGHRA, CDR2 YSYEKL. CDR3 amino acids: CASSLSLWGANVLTF. In nucleotides, the CDR3 is TGCGCCAGCAGCCTCTCGTTATGGGGGGCCAACGTCCTGACTTTC.

The chain employs TRBV7-3 and TRBJ1-2; possibly TRBD1 for D (5 bases). The germline V and J ends were trimmed by 2 bases and 5 bases, with 15 bases remaining between them. CDR1 is SGHTA and CDR2 is FQGTGA in the germline V gene. The CDR3 has 15 amino acids. CDR3 amino acids: CASSLSSGASYGYTF. The DNA for the CDR3 is TGTGCCAGCAGCTTATCGTCCGGGGCCTCTTATGGCTACACCTTC.

The chain couples TRBV27 to TRBJ2-5; D remains unclear. V lost 5 bases to trimming and J lost 5 bases, with 18 bases between them. CDR1 is MNHEY and CDR2 is SMNVEV in the germline V gene (reference sequence). This CDR3 spans 15 amino acids. As DNA, the CDR3 is TGTGCCAGCAGTCCCCCGGACCGCCCAAGGGAGACCCAGTACTTC. Translating it yields CASSPPDRPRETQYF.

The V and J genes are TRBV28 and TRBJ2-2; D is undetermined. CDR3 length: 13 amino acids. Trimming removed 2 bases from V and 6 bases from J, with 7 bases in between. Looked up from germline, CDR1 is MDHEN and CDR2 is SYDVKM. CDR3: CASSLGWAGELFF. CDR3 coding DNA: TGTGCCAGCAGTTTAGGATGGGCCGGGGAGCTGTTTTTT.

The chain carries TRBV7-3 and TRBJ2-3, with D tentatively TRBD2 (5 bases). CDR1 is SGHTA and CDR2 is FQGTGA in the germline V gene. The germline V and J ends were trimmed by 2 bases and 3 bases, with 9 bases remaining between them. The CDR3 has 14 residues. Here the CDR3 reads CASSLQGGTDTQYF. In DNA form, the CDR3 reads TGTGCCAGCAGCTTACAAGGCGGGACAGATACGCAGTATTTT.

The V and J genes are TRBV27 and TRBJ1-5; D ambiguous. V gave up 4 bases and J gave up 4 bases, with 11 bases separating them. Germline V gene data show CDR1 as MNHEY and CDR2 as SMNVEV (reference sequence). CDR3 length: 14 residues. For the CDR3, the DNA is TGTGCCAGCAGTTCAGTAGGGATGAATCAGCCCCAGCATTTT. It translates to CASSSVGMNQPQHF.

The CDR3 protein is CASSLDPPYNEQFF. DNA of the CDR3: TGCGCCAGCAGCTTGGATCCCCCCTACAATGAGCAGTTCTTC. The gene calls are TRBV5-1 and TRBJ2-1; no reliable D call. This CDR3 is 14 amino acids long. CDR1 and CDR2 (germline): SGHRS, YFSETQ. Trimming shortened V by 0 bases and J by 2 bases, and 6 bases separated the two germline ends.

V is TRBV10-3 and J is TRBJ2-7, with TRBD1 identical over 11 bases. CDR1 and CDR2 from the germline V gene are ENHRY and SYGVKD. Losses at the gene ends were 6 bases for V and 4 bases for J; bases not matched to a gene: 8. The CDR3 contains 15 residues. In nucleotides, the CDR3 is TGTGCCATCAGGGGGACAGGGGGTGAAAGATACGAGCAGTACTTC. Amino acids: CAIRGTGGERYEQYF.

The chain has TRBV5-8 and TRBJ2-5; D ambiguous. Trimming cost V 4 bases and J 5 bases, with 9 bases left between them. Germline V gives CDR1 SGHTS, CDR2 YDEGEE. This CDR3 region has 12 residues. CDR3 amino acids: CASSRARETQYF. DNA of the CDR3: TGTGCCAGCAGCCGCGCCAGGGAGACCCAGTACTTC.

V gene TRBV5-4 combines with J gene TRBJ2-5; no clear D. Trimming shortened V by 0 bases and J by 5 bases, and 8 bases separated the two germline ends. Germline assignment: CDR1 SGHNT and CDR2 YYREEE (reference sequence). CDR3 length: 13 residues. This chain's CDR3 is CASSLEGRETQYF. The CDR3 DNA follows: TGTGCCAGCAGCTTGGAGGGTCGCGAGACCCAGTACTTC. The whole variable domain, remainder taken from reference TRBV5-4 and TRBJ2-5, is ETGVTQSPTHLIKTRGQQVTLRCSSQSGHNTVSWYQQALGQGPQFIFQYYREEENGRGNFPPRFSGLQFPNYSSELNVNALELDDSALYLCASSLEGRETQYFGPGTRLLVL.

The chain links TRBV6-1 to TRBJ2-7, with D perhaps assigned TRBD1 or TRBD2 (6 bases each). The CDR3 sequence is 15 residues long. V dropped 1 base and J dropped 3 bases, with 13 bases sitting between them. The germline gives CDR1 MNHNS, CDR2 SASEGT. The CDR3 protein is CASSEEGGGFYEQYF. The CDR3 nucleotides read TGTGCCAGCAGTGAAGAGGGGGGCGGGTTCTACGAGCAGTACTTC.

The chain recombines TRBV19 with TRBJ1-1; 8 bases align to TRBD1. This CDR3 contains 16 residues. CDR1 LNHDA and CDR2 SQIVND come from the germline V gene (reference sequence). J gave up 1 base and V 2 bases, and 6 bases lay outside the gene matches. The CDR3 loop reads CASSIRGQVKNTEAFF. CDR3 coding DNA: TGTGCCAGTAGTATAAGGGGACAGGTGAAGAACACTGAAGCTTTCTTT.

There are a few counts of this clone. The chain is built from TRBV7-8 and TRBJ1-2; 7 bases line up with TRBD1. The germline V gene has CDR1 SGHVS and CDR2 FQNEAQ. Trimming took 5 bases from V and 2 from J; bases not matched to a gene: 11. This CDR3 region has 16 residues. DNA for the CDR3: TGTGCCAGCAGCCGACGGGGCGACAGGGACAACTATGGCTACACCTTC. Translated, it gives CASSRRGDRDNYGYTF.

This clone has a handful of counts. The V and J genes are TRBV5-5 and TRBJ2-7; perhaps TRBD2 as D (6 bases). V lost 3 bases, J lost 2 bases, and 21 bases lay in between. Germline-derived CDR1 and CDR2 are SGHKS and YYEKEE (reference sequence). This CDR3 comprises 17 residues. The CDR3 here is CASSSAAVSGVAYEQYF. CDR3 in DNA: TGTGCCAGCAGCTCGGCGGCCGTATCGGGAGTAGCCTACGAGCAGTACTTC.

The chain recombines TRBV6-1 with TRBJ1-5; no definite D call. The germline V and J ends were trimmed by 2 bases and 0 bases, with 5 bases remaining between them. The CDR3 has 14 residues. Germline V gene sequence: CDR1 MNHNS, CDR2 SASEGT. The chain's CDR3 is CASSELVSNQPQHF. CDR3 DNA sequence: TGTGCCAGCAGTGAATTGGTTAGCAATCAGCCCCAGCATTTT.

The genes are TRBV20-1 and TRBJ2-7; perhaps TRBD1 as D (5 bases). This CDR3 spans 11 amino acids. V was shortened by 2 bases and J by 3 bases, with 5 bases between the two germline ends. Germline V gene sequence: CDR1 DFQATT, CDR2 SNEGSKA (reference sequence). CDR3 DNA sequence: TGCAGTGCTAGACAGGGCTACGAGCAGTACTTC. It encodes CSARQGYEQYF.

The rearrangement links TRBV7-2 to TRBJ1-2; D ambiguous. Germline V gene sequence: CDR1 SGHTA, CDR2 FQGNSA. The germline V and J ends were trimmed by 1 base and 4 bases, with 10 bases remaining between them. The CDR3 covers 14 residues. The CDR3 coding sequence is TGTGCCAGCAGCTTAGAAGAGGTGGGCTATGGCTACACCTTC. Protein: CASSLEEVGYGYTF.

The gene calls are TRBV7-2 and TRBJ2-3, with a weak D call TRBD2 (5 bases). CDR3 length: 13 residues. Trimming left V 4 bases short and J 9 bases short, with 14 bases between. Germline CDR1 is SGHTA and CDR2 is FQGNSA. In DNA, the CDR3 is TGTGCCAGCAGCTCCGGACCCTCGGGGACGCAGTATTTT. Encoded protein: CASSSGPSGTQYF.

The V call is TRBV6-6, the J call TRBJ2-3; D is ambiguous. This CDR3 has 16 amino acids. CDR1 MNHNY and CDR2 SVGAGI come from the germline V gene (reference sequence). V shed 4 bases and J shed 6 bases, with 20 bases lying between them. The CDR3 reads CASSLSSVGSTDTQYF. DNA of the CDR3: TGTGCCAGCAGTTTGTCGAGCGTCGGATCGACGGATACGCAGTATTTT.

The chain couples TRBV28 to TRBJ2-3; D ambiguous. Trimming cost V 4 bases and J 2 bases, with 16 bases left between them. CDR1 is MDHEN, CDR2 SYDVKM, per germline. The CDR3 runs to 16 residues. This CDR3 reads CASSSRWSPNTDTQYF. The CDR3 DNA sequence: TGTGCCAGCAGTTCCCGTTGGAGCCCGAACACAGATACGCAGTATTTT.

The V call is TRBV5-1, the J call TRBJ2-1; possible D gene TRBD2, 5 bases. Trimming shortened V by 3 bases and J by 0 bases, and 16 bases separated the two germline ends. The CDR3 has 17 amino acids. The germline V gene encodes CDR1 SGHRS and CDR2 YFSETQ. The CDR3 bases are TGCGCCAGCAGCTCCCCTGGAGGTTTCAGCTCCTACAATGAGCAGTTCTTC. Translated, it gives CASSSPGGFSSYNEQFF.

The rearrangement links TRBV29-1 to TRBJ2-1; TRBD1 matches 8 bases. This CDR3 comprises 14 residues. Germline lookup yields CDR1 SQVTM and CDR2 ANQGSEA. With V trimmed by 8 bases and J by 5 bases, 11 bases remained unmatched. In DNA form, the CDR3 reads TGCAGCATTGGATTGGGGACAGGAGACAATGAGCAGTTCTTC. Encoded protein: CSIGLGTGDNEQFF.

This clone has more than one count but fewer than ten. Other DNA sequences in this specimen translate into the identical CDR3. The chain has TRBV28 and TRBJ2-7; 8 bases are a match to TRBD1. The junction had 1 base not matched to a gene; V was cut back by 6 bases and J by 0 bases. CDR3 length: 13 residues. Germline-derived CDR1 and CDR2 are MDHEN and SYDVKM. CDR3 loop: CASRTGGSYEQYF. CDR3 DNA: TGTGCCAGCAGAACAGGGGGCTCCTACGAGCAGTACTTC.

This chain connects TRBV7-8 to TRBJ1-5, with D tentatively TRBD1 (5 bases). Germline assignment: CDR1 SGHVS and CDR2 FQNEAQ. This CDR3 contains 13 residues. V gave up 8 bases and J gave up 1 base, with 9 bases separating them. The CDR3 protein is CASSDKSNQPQHF. CDR3 DNA: TGTGCCAGCTCGGACAAGAGCAATCAGCCCCAGCATTTT.

The CDR3 DNA reads TGTGCCAGCTCACCACAGGGGACTACCTACAATGAGCAGTTCTTC. It yields the protein CASSPQGTTYNEQFF. The chain employs TRBV18 and TRBJ2-1, with 7 nucleotides matching TRBD2. This CDR3 is built from 15 residues. Germline V CDR1 and CDR2: KGHSH, LQKENI. Trimming cost V 1 base and J 2 bases; bases outside gene matches: 2.